The next 16 T cell receptor beta chains were all read from a single sample in a study of shared clonotypes between healthy human individuals. TCRdb's copy holds only in-frame clones and misses some; the assay was immunoSEQ multiplex PCR. This sample yields about 2.1 million clones, of which 85% to 95% are seen a single time; roughly 1.7% belongs to the top ten. CD45RO-negative, CCR7-selected cells formed the naive CD8 fraction, which excluded terminally differentiated effector memory CD45RA+ cells. The sequenced material came from naive CD8+ T cells from PBMCs. The receptors shown here come from a man aged 18 to 29 in good health. Some clones in this sample may be carry-over from other donors' samples.

The V gene is TRBV5-6, the J gene TRBJ2-5; TRBD2 matches at 13 bases. After removal of 5 bases from V and 4 bases from J, the junction contained 5 bases not matched to a gene. The CDR3 is 15 residues long. Germline-derived CDR1 and CDR2 are SGHDT and YYEEEE. The CDR3 region has the DNA TGTGCCAGCAGAGCGGGACTAGCGGGACGAGAGACCCAGTACTTC. Translating gives CASRAGLAGRETQYF.

This chain connects TRBV28 to TRBJ2-3; D gene unclear. V lost 10 bases to trimming and J lost 4 bases, with 15 bases between them. Per the germline V gene, CDR1 is MDHEN and CDR2 is SYDVKM. The CDR3 spans 13 residues. The CDR3 loop is CANTWIMPDTQYF. CDR3 bases: TGTGCCAACACGTGGATAATGCCAGATACGCAGTATTTT.

V and J are TRBV5-4 and TRBJ1-1; 8 nucleotides agree with TRBD1. V trimming: 5 bases; J trimming: 1 base; junction bases outside the gene matches: 4. Germline V gives CDR1 SGHNT, CDR2 YYREEE (reference sequence). CDR3 length: 14 residues. The CDR3 sequence: CASSYRGTNTEAFF. CDR3 nucleotides: TGTGCCAGCAGTTACAGGGGGACGAACACTGAAGCTTTCTTT.

In DNA, the CDR3 is TGTGCCAGCAGGGCAGAAGACAAGTTTGGTGAAAAACTGTTTTTT. Translating gives CASRAEDKFGEKLFF. V gene TRBV6-5 combines with J gene TRBJ1-4, with no clear D. Germline loops: CDR1 MNHEY, CDR2 SVGAGI. V was trimmed by 6 bases and J by 7 bases, leaving 18 bases between them. CDR3 length equals 15 residues.

J is TRBJ2-1 and V is TRBV19; possible D gene TRBD2, 6 bases. The CDR3 is 15 amino acids. Germline-derived CDR1 and CDR2 are LNHDA and SQIVND (reference sequence). Trimming cost V 4 bases and J 3 bases, with 13 bases left between them. In DNA, the CDR3 is TGTGCCAGTAGTAACTACGCGGGGAGCTACAATGAGCAGTTCTTC. Translation: CASSNYAGSYNEQFF. Variable domain in full (rest from reference TRBV19 and TRBJ2-1): DGGITQSPKYLFRKEGQNVTLSCEQNLNHDAMYWYRQDPGQGLRLIYYSQIVNDFQKGDIAEGYSVSREKKESFPLTVTSAQKNPTAFYLCASSNYAGSYNEQFFGPGTRLTVL.

This chain connects TRBV7-9 to TRBJ2-7, with no clear D. Germline assignment: CDR1 SEHNR and CDR2 FQNEAQ (reference sequence). The CDR3 runs 14 residues. Trimming removed 0 bases from V and 2 bases from J, with 8 bases in between. The CDR3 bases are TGTGCCAGCAGCTTAGCTTCGTCCACCTACGAGCAGTACTTC. It encodes CASSLASSTYEQYF. The full variable domain, with the rest looked up from reference TRBV7-9 and TRBJ2-7, is DTGVSQNPRHKITKRGQNVTFRCDPISEHNRLYWYRQTLGQGPEFLTYFQNEAQLEKSRLLSDRFSAERPKGSFSTLEIQRTEQGDSAMYLCASSLASSTYEQYFGPGTRLTVT.

V is TRBV30 and J is TRBJ2-5; D not certain. The germline gives CDR1 GTSNPN, CDR2 SVGIG (reference sequence). The CDR3 length is 12 residues. The germline V and J ends were trimmed by 3 bases and 1 base, with 6 bases remaining between them. CDR3 DNA sequence: TGTGCCTGGAGGGGCATCCAAGAGACCCAGTACTTC. The encoded protein is CAWRGIQETQYF.

The chain links TRBV25-1 to TRBJ2-1; D is possibly TRBD1 (6 bases). V dropped 5 bases and J dropped 2 bases, with 13 bases sitting between them. There are 15 residues in the CDR3. Germline values: CDR1 MGHDK, CDR2 SYGVNS. The chain's CDR3 is CASSYPGQPYNEQFF. CDR3 nucleotide sequence: TGTGCCAGCAGTTACCCGGGACAACCCTACAATGAGCAGTTCTTC.

V usage is TRBV6-1 and J usage is TRBJ2-7; D possibly corresponds to TRBD2 (5 bases). Trimming took 2 bases from V and 6 from J, leaving 17 bases between them. The CDR3 length is 15 residues. Germline CDR1 and CDR2: MNHNS and SASEGT. Here the CDR3 DNA reads TGTGCCAGCAGTGAAACCTTCCTTGAGGGAGCCGAGCAGTACTTC. This translates into CASSETFLEGAEQYF.

The J gene is TRBJ2-7, the V gene TRBV18; no reliable D call. The CDR3 covers 15 residues. V was shortened by 4 bases and J by 3 bases, with 16 bases between the two germline ends. CDR1 is KGHSH and CDR2 is LQKENI in the germline V gene. The CDR3 here is CASSLRRAADYEQYF. As DNA, the CDR3 is TGTGCCAGCTCACTCCGTCGGGCCGCTGACTACGAGCAGTACTTC. The full variable domain, completed using reference TRBV18 and TRBJ2-7, is NAGVMQNPRHLVRRRGQEARLRCSPMKGHSHVYWYRQLPEEGLKFMVYLQKENIIDESGMPKERFSAEFPKEGPSILRIQQVVRGDSAAYFCASSLRRAADYEQYFGPGTRLTVT.

V and J are TRBV11-1 and TRBJ2-7; no clear D gene. This CDR3 region has 15 residues. Germline V gene lookup returns CDR1 SGHAT and CDR2 FQDESV (reference sequence). V gave up 1 base and J gave up 2 bases, with 12 bases separating them. The CDR3 bases are TGTGCCAGCAGCTTAGATCGGTTTGATCCCTACGAGCAGTACTTC. Translation gives CASSLDRFDPYEQYF. Variable domain in full (rest from reference TRBV11-1 and TRBJ2-7): EAEVAQSPRYKITEKSQAVAFWCDPISGHATLYWYRQILGQGPELLVQFQDESVVDDSQLPKDRFSAERLKGVDSTLKIQPAELGDSAMYLCASSLDRFDPYEQYFGPGTRLTVT.

The sample holds one count of this clone. This chain connects TRBV4-1 to TRBJ2-2; D is unclear. This CDR3 spans 14 amino acids. V was cut by 5 bases and J by 4 bases, with 11 bases left in between. CDR1 and CDR2 (germline): MGHRA, YSYEKL. The CDR3 DNA sequence: TGCGCCAGCAGCATGCCCCCGAGCACCGGGGAGCTGTTTTTT. This encodes CASSMPPSTGELFF.

In its sample, this clone was seen a few times. Within the sample, other DNA sequences also encode this same CDR3. The genes are TRBV5-6 and TRBJ2-7; D not resolved. V lost 1 base, J lost 7 bases, and 6 bases lay in between. Germline lookup yields CDR1 SGHDT and CDR2 YYEEEE. There are 11 residues in the CDR3. CDR3 bases: TGTGCCAGCAGCTTGTTGGGGGAGCAGTACTTC. Translated: CASSLLGEQYF.

This chain uses TRBV5-1 with TRBJ2-1; D is unresolved. Trimming removed 2 bases from V and 0 bases from J, with 12 bases in between. The CDR3 is 16 residues long. Germline CDR1 reads SGHRS; CDR2 reads YFSETQ. As DNA, the CDR3 is TGCGCCAGCAGCTTACAAGCGCCCAGCTCCTACAATGAGCAGTTCTTC. Protein sequence: CASSLQAPSSYNEQFF.

The gene calls are TRBV27 and TRBJ2-7, with 10 bases that match TRBD2. The CDR3 length is 15 residues. With V trimmed by 4 bases and J by 5 bases, 8 bases remained unmatched. CDR1 is MNHEY and CDR2 is SMNVEV in the germline V gene (reference sequence). CDR3 sequence (DNA): TGTGCCAGCAGTTCGTCGCTAGCGGGAGTCCACGAGCAGTACTTC. Protein product: CASSSSLAGVHEQYF.

The chain has TRBV7-9 and TRBJ1-2, with D maybe TRBD1 (5 bases). CDR3 size: 15 residues. V lost 2 bases to trimming and J lost 2 bases, with 12 bases between them. Germline V lookup: CDR1 SEHNR, CDR2 FQNEAQ (reference sequence). The DNA for the CDR3 is TGTGCCAGCAGCTTAAGCGGGGAGGGGAACTATGGCTACACCTTC. This sequence encodes CASSLSGEGNYGYTF.